Each of the 26 T cell receptor beta chains below was sequenced from the same sample in a study of T cells after yellow fever vaccination. TCRdb re-derived calls from the 5' RACE reads in MiXCR, one entry per CDR3 protein. The sample consists of some 600,000 distinct CDR3 sequences, about 12% of them appearing once. The input for sequencing was PBMCs, taken on the day of the yellow fever booster vaccination. The receptors stem from a man between 25 and 39 years old who received the YFV17D yellow fever vaccine.

This clonotype appeared a few times. This rearrangement joins TRBV28 to TRBJ2-2, with D hard to call. The CDR3 extends over 14 amino acids. Germline CDR1 MDHEN, CDR2 SYDVKM. V was shortened by 7 bases and J by 4 bases, with 13 bases between the two germline ends. CDR3 sequence (DNA): TGTGCCAGCACCCCGAGCGCTGGCACCGGGGAGCTGTTTTTT. It specifies CASTPSAGTGELFF.

V usage is TRBV28 and J usage is TRBJ2-7; no definite D call. CDR1 is MDHEN, CDR2 SYDVKM, per germline. This CDR3 contains 13 residues. V shed 5 bases and J shed 3 bases, with 11 bases lying between them. CDR3: CASSAGTFYEQYF. CDR3 sequence (DNA): TGTGCCAGCAGTGCAGGAACCTTCTACGAGCAGTACTTC.

This clonotype turned up a few times. The CDR3 sequence: CASSTSIAGDNEQFF. The CDR3 region has the DNA TGTGCTAGCAGTACCTCAATTGCGGGCGACAATGAGCAGTTCTTC. The chain combines TRBV12-5 with TRBJ2-1, with D possibly being TRBD2 (5 bases). V lost 9 bases and J 5 bases, leaving 20 bases between the germline ends. Looked up from germline, CDR1 is LGHNT and CDR2 is FRNRAP. This CDR3 contains 15 residues.

This clonotype has more than one count but fewer than ten. The chain is built from TRBV5-5 and TRBJ2-1, with D unresolved. Trimming took off 2 bases at V and 3 bases at J, with 9 bases between the two ends. Germline V gene data show CDR1 as SGHKS and CDR2 as YYEKEE (reference sequence). The CDR3 has 14 residues. The CDR3 sequence is CASSFAEIYNEQFF. CDR3 sequence (DNA): TGTGCCAGCAGCTTCGCGGAGATCTACAATGAGCAGTTCTTC.

This clonotype was detected many times. V and J are TRBV12-3 or TRBV12-4 and TRBJ1-2; 12 nucleotides match TRBD1. V dropped 5 bases and J dropped 4; count of bases not matched to a gene: 5. CDR3 size: 15 residues. CDR3 nucleotides: TGTGCCAGCAGTAGGGGACAGGGGGCTGGCTATGGCTACACCTTC. Protein: CASSRGQGAGYGYTF.

This chain's CDR3 is CASSSHDRRPWYEQYF. The CDR3 DNA follows: TGTGCCAGCAGCTCCCACGACAGGCGACCTTGGTACGAGCAGTACTTC. The chain carries TRBV11-2 and TRBJ2-7, with D tentatively TRBD1 (6 bases). This CDR3 contains 16 residues. CDR1 and CDR2 from the germline V gene are SGHAT and FQNNGV. V dropped 4 bases and J dropped 4 bases, with 20 bases sitting between them.

The chain is built from TRBV11-3 and TRBJ2-1, with D perhaps being TRBD1 or TRBD2 (5 bases each). Germline values: CDR1 SGHNT, CDR2 YENEEA. V was shortened by 4 bases and J by 3 bases, with 16 bases between the two germline ends. CDR3 length equals 16 residues. The CDR3 coding sequence is TGTGCCAGCAGCTCGGCTGGGGGTCTTCGCTACAATGAGCAGTTCTTC. This gives the protein CASSSAGGLRYNEQFF.

CDR3 region: CASSPDRLNEQFF. The CDR3 nucleotides are TGTGCCAGCTCACCAGATCGACTAAATGAGCAGTTCTTC. The rearrangement links TRBV18 to TRBJ2-1; perhaps TRBD2 as D (5 bases). Germline CDR1 is KGHSH and CDR2 is LQKENI. The CDR3 consists of 13 residues. Trimming left V 2 bases short and J 7 bases short, with 9 bases between.

The chain links TRBV20-1 to TRBJ2-1; D may match TRBD1 or TRBD2 (6 bases each). The V gene lost 1 base and the J gene lost 6 bases, with 22 bases spanning the gap. This CDR3 contains 17 residues. Germline V gene data show CDR1 as DFQATT and CDR2 as SNEGSKA (reference sequence). CDR3 sequence (DNA): TGCAGTGCTAGAGGCCCAGGGGAGCGGGCGCTTATCAATGAGCAGTTCTTC. This translates into CSARGPGERALINEQFF.

This clonotype occurred many times. The V call is TRBV12-3 or TRBV12-4, the J call TRBJ2-7; 8 bases are shared with TRBD2. Unmatched junction bases numbered 14, after V lost 6 bases and J lost 4 bases. The CDR3 has 16 residues. This chain's CDR3 is CASRNGLAGRGYEQYF. In DNA form, the CDR3 reads TGTGCCAGCAGAAACGGACTAGCCGGGAGGGGGTACGAGCAGTACTTC.

The chain carries TRBV6-2 or TRBV6-3 and TRBJ2-5; no clear D gene. V lost 2 bases to trimming and J lost 5 bases, with 12 bases between them. Germline V lookup: CDR1 MNHEY, CDR2 SVGEGT. The CDR3 totals 14 residues. CDR3 loop: CASSYGEAWETQYF. CDR3 nucleotides: TGTGCCAGCAGTTACGGTGAAGCGTGGGAGACCCAGTACTTC.

This clonotype was detected many times. The germline gene is not matched at one end of the junction; a read error may be the cause. V and J are TRBV4-3 and TRBJ2-5; 8 positions agree with TRBD1. CDR3 length equals 13 residues. From germline, CDR1 is LGHNA and CDR2 YSLEER. The DNA for the CDR3 is TGCGCCAGCAGCCTAAGACACCCGGGACAGGTTGTGTTC. It yields the protein CASSLRHPGQVVF.

The genes are TRBV10-3 and TRBJ2-7, with 10 bases lining up with TRBD1. The CDR3 loop spans 15 amino acids. V lost 3 bases to trimming and J lost 4 bases; unmatched junction nucleotides: 6. Per the germline V gene, CDR1 is ENHRY and CDR2 is SYGVKD. CDR3 in DNA: TGTGCCATCAGTGAACGGGACAGGGGTGTTTACGAGCAGTACTTC. Residues: CAISERDRGVYEQYF.

The rearrangement uses TRBV13 and TRBJ1-1, with D uncertain. V was cut by 5 bases and J by 1 base, with 14 bases left in between. Per germline, CDR1 PRHDT and CDR2 FYEKMQ (reference sequence). The CDR3 spans 15 residues. The CDR3 protein is CASSGRDGRNTEAFF. For the CDR3, the DNA is TGTGCCAGCAGCGGCCGGGATGGAAGGAACACTGAAGCTTTCTTT. Full variable domain (rest looked up from reference TRBV13 and TRBJ1-1): AAGVIQSPRHLIKEKRETATLKCYPIPRHDTVYWYQQGPGQDPQFLISFYEKMQSDKGSIPDRFSAQQFSDYHSELNMSSLELGDSALYFCASSGRDGRNTEAFFGQGTRLTVV.

The chain has TRBV20-1 and TRBJ2-3; TRBD1 is a possible D gene (6 bases). V was pared by 3 bases and J by 6 bases, with 7 bases between. This CDR3 spans 11 amino acids. The V gene's germline CDR1 is DFQATT and CDR2 SNEGSKA (reference sequence). The CDR3 is CSASTGDTQYF. The CDR3 nucleotides read TGCAGTGCTAGTACAGGGGATACGCAGTATTTT.

This clonotype showed up just a few times. This sequence joins TRBV6-2 or TRBV6-3 and TRBJ2-5; D gene ambiguous. CDR3 size: 14 residues. Germline CDR1 reads MNHEY; CDR2 reads SVGEGT. The V gene lost 5 bases and the J gene lost 5 bases, with 15 bases spanning the gap. The CDR3 protein is CASSHLRVRETQYF. CDR3 in DNA: TGTGCCAGCAGTCACCTACGAGTTCGGGAGACCCAGTACTTC.

The CDR3 region is CASSLSEYEQYF. CDR3 nucleotides: TGTGCCAGCAGTTTATCGGAGTACGAGCAGTACTTC. This chain joins TRBV12-3 or TRBV12-4 and TRBJ2-7; D gene unclear. The CDR3 is made up of 12 amino acids. V was pared by 2 bases and J by 4 bases, with 6 bases between.

The rearrangement joins TRBV7-2 to TRBJ2-3; TRBD2 matches 14 bases. The CDR3 has 16 residues. The junction had 4 bases not matched to a gene; V was cut back by 3 bases and J by 5 bases. In germline, CDR1 is SGHTA, CDR2 FQGNSA. The CDR3 bases are TGTGCCAGCAGCTTCCGACTAGCGGGAGGGATAGATACGCAGTATTTT. Amino acids: CASSFRLAGGIDTQYF.

This clonotype was seen more than once but under ten times. The V and J genes are TRBV5-5 and TRBJ1-4; D remains unclear. Trimming stripped 0 bases from V and 3 bases from J, with 6 bases between. The CDR3 contains 14 residues. In germline, CDR1 is SGHKS, CDR2 YYEKEE (reference sequence). The CDR3: CASSLEGSNEKLFF. CDR3 nucleotides: TGTGCCAGCAGCTTGGAAGGGTCTAATGAAAAACTGTTTTTT.

Turning to this clonotype: The conserved phenylalanine or tryptophan normally closing the CDR3 is absent here, so this likely arose from a read error. This chain uses TRBV20-1 with TRBJ2-7; TRBD2 matches 7 bases. CDR1 and CDR2 (germline): DFQATT, SNEGSKA (reference sequence). After removal of 5 bases from V and 3 bases from J, the junction contained 10 bases not matched to a gene. The CDR3 has 14 amino acids. The CDR3 loop reads CSAGGGAGSYEQYC. The CDR3 nucleotides are TGCAGTGCTGGGGGAGGAGCGGGGAGCTACGAGCAGTACTGC.

This clonotype has a handful of counts. The chain is built from TRBV15 and TRBJ2-2, with D unclear. V lost 0 bases, J lost 4 bases, and 15 bases lay in between. This CDR3 region has 17 residues. Germline CDR1 LNHNV, CDR2 YYDKDF (reference sequence). The DNA of the CDR3 is TGTGCCACCAGCAGAGATAGGGCGGCAGCCACCACCGGGGAGCTGTTTTTT. Its protein is CATSRDRAAATTGELFF.

This clonotype was observed many times. The J gene is TRBJ2-1, the V gene TRBV7-2, with D uncertain. This CDR3 comprises 16 residues. Trimming took off 5 bases at V and 0 bases at J, with 14 bases between the two ends. Germline V gene sequence: CDR1 SGHTA, CDR2 FQGNSA. The DNA for the CDR3 is TGTGCCAGCAGCCCCTCGGTGGTGAGCTCCTACAATGAGCAGTTCTTC. It translates to CASSPSVVSSYNEQFF.

This clonotype was seen only a few times. This chain links TRBV7-9 with TRBJ1-5, with D hard to call. This CDR3 comprises 15 residues. The germline V gene has CDR1 SEHNR and CDR2 FQNEAQ (reference sequence). Trimming cost V 4 bases and J 5 bases, with 15 bases left between them. CDR3 sequence reads: CASSSAWTRDQPQHF. The CDR3 coding sequence is TGTGCCAGCAGCTCCGCCTGGACTCGAGATCAGCCCCAGCATTTT.

This clonotype was counted a few times. The V gene is TRBV29-1, the J gene TRBJ2-1, with D possibly TRBD1 on 6 matching bases. The CDR3 is 16 residues long. Germline lookup yields CDR1 SQVTM and CDR2 ANQGSEA. Trimming pared 5 bases from V and 9 bases from J, leaving 26 bases between. The CDR3: CSVHPQGRRPWSEQFF. In DNA, the CDR3 is TGCAGCGTTCACCCCCAGGGGAGAAGACCTTGGAGTGAGCAGTTCTTC.

This clonotype was found a few times. The J gene is TRBJ2-7, the V gene TRBV7-2, with D perhaps matching TRBD1 (5 bases). V dropped 3 bases and J dropped 3 bases, with 12 bases sitting between them. Germline CDR1 reads SGHTA; CDR2 reads FQGNSA. This CDR3 has 14 residues. The CDR3 sequence is CASSFGDRYYEQYF. CDR3 DNA: TGTGCCAGCAGCTTCGGAGACAGATACTACGAGCAGTACTTC.

This clonotype was recorded many times. The chain joins TRBV7-8 to TRBJ2-3; D unclear. CDR3 size: 12 residues. V was clipped by 4 bases and J by 3 bases, with 5 bases between them. Germline lookup yields CDR1 SGHVS and CDR2 FQNEAQ. The CDR3: CASSWDTDTQYF. CDR3 bases: TGTGCCAGCAGCTGGGATACAGATACGCAGTATTTT. The variable domain in full, completed from reference TRBV7-8 and TRBJ2-3, reads GAGVSQSPRYKVAKRGQDVALRCDPISGHVSLFWYQQALGQGPEFLTYFQNEAQLDKSGLPSDRFFAERPEGSVSTLKIQRTQQEDSAVYLCASSWDTDTQYFGPGTRLTVL.